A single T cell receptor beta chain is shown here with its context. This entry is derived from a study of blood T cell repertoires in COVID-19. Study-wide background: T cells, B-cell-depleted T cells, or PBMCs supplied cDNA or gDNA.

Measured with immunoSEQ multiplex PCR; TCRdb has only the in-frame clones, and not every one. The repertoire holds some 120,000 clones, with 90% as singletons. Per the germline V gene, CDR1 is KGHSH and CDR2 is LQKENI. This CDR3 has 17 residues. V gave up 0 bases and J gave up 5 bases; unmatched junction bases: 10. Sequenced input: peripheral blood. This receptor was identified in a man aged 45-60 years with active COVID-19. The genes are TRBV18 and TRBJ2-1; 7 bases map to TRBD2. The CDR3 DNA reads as TGTGCCAGCTCACCACCAGGGAGGGGTCCAATGGACAATGAGCAGTTCTTC. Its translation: CASSPPGRGPMDNEQFF.